The 17 T cell receptor beta chains below all came from one sample that was sequenced in a study of blood T cell repertoires in COVID-19. Measured with immunoSEQ multiplex PCR; TCRdb has only the in-frame clones, and not every one. The table includes about 110,000 clones, roughly 88% detected once. The material sequenced was peripheral blood. The source of these receptors is a human donor in a cohort sampled during active COVID-19.

The CDR3: CASSILAGGQETQYF. The CDR3 nucleotides read TGTGCCAGCAGCATACTAGCGGGGGGACAAGAGACCCAGTACTTC. The chain carries TRBV14 and TRBJ2-5, with 12 bases identical to TRBD2. Germline lookup yields CDR1 SGHDN and CDR2 FVKESK. The CDR3 extends over 15 amino acids. Trimming at V came to 5 bases and at J to 2 bases, leaving 3 bases not matched to a gene.

The chain uses TRBV3-1 (or the pseudogene TRBV3-2) and TRBJ1-2, with 9 bases identical to TRBD1. CDR1 LGHDT and CDR2 YNNKEL come from the germline V gene (reference sequence). V dropped 6 bases and J dropped 6; count of bases not matched to a gene: 8. The CDR3 covers 14 residues. In DNA form, the CDR3 reads TGTGCCAGCAGGGAGACGGACAGGGGCGATGGCTACACCTTC. Protein: CASRETDRGDGYTF.

In nucleotides, the CDR3 is TGTGCCAGCAGCCCCGGGACAGGGTATTCCTACGAGCAGTACTTC. Translated, it gives CASSPGTGYSYEQYF. The V call is TRBV6-5, the J call TRBJ2-7; 9 bases line up with TRBD1. The CDR3 consists of 15 residues. With V trimmed by 6 bases and J by 1 base, 7 bases remained unmatched. Germline CDR1 and CDR2: MNHEY and SVGAGI.

This chain connects TRBV4-1 to TRBJ1-2; tentatively, D is TRBD1 (5 bases). The CDR3 is made up of 15 amino acids. V was trimmed by 1 base and J by 5 bases, leaving 14 bases between them. The germline V gene encodes CDR1 MGHRA and CDR2 YSYEKL. The CDR3 region is CASSQAPGRGYGYTF. Here the CDR3 DNA reads TGCGCCAGCAGCCAAGCGCCCGGAAGGGGTTATGGCTACACCTTC.

Concerning this clone itself: The junction departs from germline at one end; a sequencing error may be responsible. The V call is TRBV6-1, the J call TRBJ2-1, with TRBD2 matching 7 bases. CDR3 length: 15 residues. Germline CDR1 MNHNS, CDR2 SASEGT. The CDR3 spells CASSQELASYNEQFF. CDR3 nucleotide sequence: TGTGCCAGCAGCCAGGAACTAGCGTCCTACAATGAGCAATTCTTC.

The chain combines TRBV7-8 with TRBJ2-2, with D maybe TRBD1 (6 bases). The germline CDR1 and CDR2 sequences are SGHVS and FQNEAQ. V was clipped by 4 bases and J by 0 bases, with 9 bases between them. This CDR3 comprises 15 residues. The CDR3 region is CASSYRQANTGELFF. DNA of the CDR3: TGTGCCAGCAGCTATAGACAGGCGAACACCGGGGAGCTGTTTTTT.

The J gene is TRBJ2-5, the V gene TRBV29-1, with 13 bases aligning to TRBD2. The CDR3 extends over 21 amino acids. CDR1 is SQVTM and CDR2 is ANQGSEA in the germline V gene. The J segment lost 0 bases and the V segment lost 3 bases, leaving 19 bases of the junction unmatched. The CDR3, as DNA: TGCAGCGTTGATTCGTGGAGAGGGACTAGCGGGGTTAACCCGTACCAAGAGACCCAGTACTTC. Protein sequence: CSVDSWRGTSGVNPYQETQYF.

The rearrangement joins TRBV6-6 to TRBJ1-1, with unresolved D. Germline V gives CDR1 MNHNY, CDR2 SVGAGI (reference sequence). The CDR3 loop spans 16 amino acids. Trimming took 5 bases from V and 2 from J, leaving 18 bases between them. CDR3 bases: TGTGCCAGCAGTACCACCGCGGCCGGAATTAACACTGAAGCTTTCTTT. Translation: CASSTTAAGINTEAFF.

The rearrangement links TRBV7-9 to TRBJ1-1; D remains unclear. Germline V gene data show CDR1 as SEHNR and CDR2 as FQNEAQ (reference sequence). The CDR3 runs 12 residues. V lost 8 bases to trimming and J lost 4 bases, with 11 bases between them. The CDR3 sequence is CASGPEVTEAFF. CDR3 coding DNA: TGTGCCAGCGGCCCTGAGGTCACTGAAGCTTTCTTT.

This chain connects TRBV27 to TRBJ1-2; D unresolved. CDR3 size: 14 residues. Germline V gene sequence: CDR1 MNHEY, CDR2 SMNVEV (reference sequence). The germline V and J ends were trimmed by 2 bases and 0 bases, with 7 bases remaining between them. CDR3: CASSLLRSNYGYTF. The CDR3 region has the DNA TGTGCCAGCAGTTTACTCAGGTCTAACTATGGCTACACCTTC.

V and J are TRBV7-2 and TRBJ2-1, with 7 bases that match TRBD2. This CDR3 comprises 18 residues. From germline, CDR1 is SGHTA and CDR2 FQGNSA. V lost 4 bases to trimming and J lost 3 bases; unmatched junction nucleotides: 15. Here the CDR3 reads CASSSPGGWRGSYNEQFF. The CDR3 DNA follows: TGTGCCAGCAGCTCTCCGGGGGGATGGCGGGGGAGCTACAATGAGCAGTTCTTC.

CDR3 sequence (DNA): TGTGCCAGCAGTGAATTAGGGACTATTTCGGTAGATACGCAGTATTTT. Protein: CASSELGTISVDTQYF. The rearrangement links TRBV25-1 to TRBJ2-3; 7 nucleotides line up with TRBD2. Unmatched junction bases numbered 9, after V lost 1 base and J lost 5 bases. Germline CDR1 is MGHDK and CDR2 is SYGVNS. This CDR3 spans 16 amino acids. Filled out from reference TRBV25-1 and TRBJ2-3, the complete variable domain reads EADIYQTPRYLVIGTGKKITLECSQTMGHDKMYWYQQDPGMELHLIHYSYGVNSTEKGDLSSESTVSRIRTEHFPLTLESARPSHTSQYLCASSELGTISVDTQYFGPGTRLTVL.

The genes are TRBV27 and TRBJ2-5; TRBD2 matches 10 bases. The CDR3 covers 19 residues. Germline CDR1 MNHEY, CDR2 SMNVEV (reference sequence). The junction had 19 bases not matched to a gene; V was cut back by 3 bases and J by 6 bases. The chain's CDR3 is CASSFLPLAGEDLIQTQYF. The CDR3 region has the DNA TGTGCCAGCAGTTTCCTACCCCTAGCGGGAGAAGACCTTATACAGACCCAGTACTTC.

This clone is judged medium-sized. This rearrangement joins TRBV2 to TRBJ2-1, with 9 bases matching TRBD2. The J segment lost 5 bases and the V segment lost 6 bases, leaving 8 bases of the junction unmatched. Germline V gives CDR1 SNHLY, CDR2 FYNNEI. The CDR3 runs to 15 residues. CDR3 protein: CASSPWTSDDNEQFF. The CDR3, as DNA: TGTGCCAGCAGCCCTTGGACTAGCGACGACAATGAGCAGTTCTTC.

The chain links TRBV9 to TRBJ2-7, with D tentatively TRBD2 (6 bases). CDR3 length: 17 amino acids. Trimming removed 3 bases at V and 0 bases at J, with 19 bases between. Germline CDR1 is SGDLS and CDR2 is YYNGEE. Here the CDR3 DNA reads TGTGCCAGCAGCGCACATACCGGGACTCCTAACTCCTACGAGCAGTACTTC. Residues: CASSAHTGTPNSYEQYF.

CDR3 sequence reads: CASSPTRLAGDNEQFF. Here the CDR3 DNA reads TGTGCCAGCAGTCCGACTCGACTAGCGGGAGACAATGAGCAGTTCTTC. J is TRBJ2-1 and V is TRBV14, with 12 nucleotides matching TRBD2. Looked up from germline, CDR1 is SGHDN and CDR2 is FVKESK. V lost 6 bases to trimming and J lost 5 bases; unmatched junction nucleotides: 8. The CDR3 runs to 16 residues.

The chain combines TRBV4-1 with TRBJ2-3, with 9 positions matching TRBD2. Per the germline V gene, CDR1 is MGHRA and CDR2 is YSYEKL. This CDR3 is built from 16 residues. Unmatched junction bases numbered 6, after V lost 1 base and J lost 4 bases. The CDR3 sequence is CASSQAGTSTADTQYF. CDR3 nucleotide sequence: TGCGCCAGCAGCCAAGCCGGGACTAGCACAGCAGATACGCAGTATTTT.